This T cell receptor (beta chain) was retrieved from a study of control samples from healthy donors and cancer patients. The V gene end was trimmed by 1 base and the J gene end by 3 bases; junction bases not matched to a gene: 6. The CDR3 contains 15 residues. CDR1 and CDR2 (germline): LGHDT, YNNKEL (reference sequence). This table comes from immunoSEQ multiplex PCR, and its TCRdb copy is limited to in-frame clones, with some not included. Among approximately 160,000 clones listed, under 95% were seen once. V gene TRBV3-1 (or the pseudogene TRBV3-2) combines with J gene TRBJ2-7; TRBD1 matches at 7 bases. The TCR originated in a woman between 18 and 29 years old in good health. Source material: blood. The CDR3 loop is CASSQGGGQVYEQYF. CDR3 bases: TGTGCCAGCAGCCAAGGCGGAGGACAGGTCTACGAGCAGTACTTC.